This T cell receptor beta chain was found in a study of Ad26.COV2.S vaccination and SARS-CoV-2 variants. In the study overall: Donor allocation was to the COV1001 Ad26.COV2.S trial arm. Dosing was one shot or two shots 56 days apart.

The treatment is: over 15 received Ad26.COV2.S at low or high dose, single or two shots; five or six received placebo; per-sample allocation not given. Collection of the samples took place on day 63 after the first injection of vaccine or placebo. The data were produced by immunoSEQ multiplex PCR, yet TCRdb's version contains in-frame clones alone and is incomplete. The sample contains some 300,000 clones, around four fifths of which appear only once. Turning to this clone: Its specificity is not known.

Notes on the study in general: Total responses of T cells may have been underestimated by the analyses of TCR breadth and depth. Reportedly, spike-specific CD8+ and CD4+ T cell responses achieved substantial breadth once vaccination had taken place.

Specimen: peripheral blood, collected in a trial of Ad26.COV2.S vaccine versus placebo. The clonotype comes from a person between 18 and 60 years old who received the Ad26.COV2.S COVID-19 vaccine or a placebo.

The CDR3 region is CASSFPRTDTQYF. CDR3 in DNA: TGTGCCAGCAGCTTCCCTCGAACAGATACGCAGTATTTT. The chain recombines TRBV11-2 with TRBJ2-3; no clear D. There are 13 residues in the CDR3. The V end was cut by 3 bases, the J end by 3 bases, with 7 bases between. Germline CDR1 is SGHAT and CDR2 is FQNNGV. Full variable domain (remainder filled in from reference TRBV11-2 and TRBJ2-3): EAGVAQSPRYKIIEKRQSVAFWCNPISGHATLYWYQQILGQGPKLLIQFQNNGVVDDSQLPKDRFSAERLKGVDSTLKIQPAKLEDSAVYLCASSFPRTDTQYFGPGTRLTVL.